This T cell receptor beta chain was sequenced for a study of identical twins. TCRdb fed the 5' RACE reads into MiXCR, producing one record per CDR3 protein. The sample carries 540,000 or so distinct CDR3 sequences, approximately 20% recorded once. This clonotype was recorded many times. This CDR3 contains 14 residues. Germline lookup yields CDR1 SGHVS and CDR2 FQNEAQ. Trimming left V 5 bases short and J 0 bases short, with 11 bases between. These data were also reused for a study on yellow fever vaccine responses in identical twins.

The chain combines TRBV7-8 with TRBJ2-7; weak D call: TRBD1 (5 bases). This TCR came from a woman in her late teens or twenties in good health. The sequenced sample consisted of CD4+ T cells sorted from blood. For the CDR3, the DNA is TGTGCCAGCAGCCGTCGGACACTCTCCTACGAGCAGTACTTC. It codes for CASSRRTLSYEQYF.